A selection of T cell receptor beta chains follows, all from one sample in a study of cytomegalovirus exposure and HLA in healthy donors. Libraries were prepared by immunoSEQ multiplex PCR; TCRdb keeps only in-frame clonotypes and omits some of them. This sample has about 62,000 clones, with about three quarters found just once. Material for sequencing was PBMCs. The origin of the receptors is a man between 40 and 49 years old in good health and CMV-seronegative. Each CDR3 is given with its conserved first and last residue. D genes are given only for firm matches. The size of a clone is reported for some rows only, either as once, few or many, or as a class for expanded clones.

V gene	clone size	D gene	J gene	CDR3 DNA	CDR3 protein
TRBV29-1	.	.	TRBJ2-7	TGCAGCGTTGGCCTCCGGACTCACGAGCAGTACTTC	CSVGLRTHEQYF
TRBV15	.	.	TRBJ2-3	TGTGCCACCAGCAGAGATCTCACAGATACGCAGTATTTT	CATSRDLTDTQYF
TRBV7-3	.	TRBD2	TRBJ2-5	TGTGCCAGCAGCTCGGGTCAGCCCATAGCGGGGGGGACAGAGACCCAGTACTTC	CASSSGQPIAGGTETQYF
TRBV2	.	TRBD1	TRBJ2-4	TGTGCCAGCAGTGGGCTTTTACCGGGACAGGGCAAAAACATTCAGTACTTC	CASSGLLPGQGKNIQYF
TRBV5-4	.	TRBD1	TRBJ1-4	TGTGCCAGCAGCTTAAGGACAGGGGGTTATGAAAAACTGTTTTTT	CASSLRTGGYEKLFF
TRBV5-4	.	.	TRBJ2-2	TGTGCCAGCAGCCCTAATCCCCAGGGCGCGAACACCGGGGAGCTGTTTTTT	CASSPNPQGANTGELFF
TRBV7-9	few	.	TRBJ1-2	TGTGCCAGCAGTCGACAGTCTGGAGGCTACACCTTC	CASSRQSGGYTF
TRBV6-5	.	.	TRBJ2-5	TGTGCCAGCAGTTCACAGCCAGAGACCCAGTACTTC	CASSSQPETQYF
TRBV18	few	.	TRBJ2-4	TGTGCCAGCTCACCTGAGACAGTAGCCAAAAACATTCAGTACTTC	CASSPETVAKNIQYF
TRBV28	.	.	TRBJ2-5	TGTGCCAGCAGGGGAAGGGGTAGGGAGACCCAGTACTTC	CASRGRGRETQYF
TRBV18	many	.	TRBJ2-2	TGTGCCAGCTCACCACCGAGCCCCACCGGGGAGCTGTTTTTT	CASSPPSPTGELFF
TRBV7-7	.	.	TRBJ2-1	TGTGCCAGCAGCCCTGACTCCGGCTCCTACAATGAGCAGTTCTTC	CASSPDSGSYNEQFF
TRBV2	.	.	TRBJ1-5	TGTGCCAGCAGTGAAGGGCAGGGGCGTCAGCCCCAGCATTTT	CASSEGQGRQPQHF
TRBV7-2	.	TRBD1	TRBJ1-6	TGTGCCAGCAGCTATAAACAGGGGGCACCCCTCCACTTT	CASSYKQGAPLHF
TRBV5-6	.	.	TRBJ1-1	TGTGCCAGCAGCTTGGCGTCTTCCCCTGACACTGAAGCTTTCTTT	CASSLASSPDTEAFF
TRBV5-1	.	TRBD2	TRBJ2-1	TGCGCCAGCAGCCCGGGACTAGCGGGGGGCTTTTACAATGAGCAGTTCTTC	CASSPGLAGGFYNEQFF
TRBV2	.	.	TRBJ2-4	TGTGCCAGCAGAGAGGGGGAAGGGGCCAAAAACATTCAGTACTTC	CASREGEGAKNIQYF
TRBV27	.	TRBD1	TRBJ2-7	TGTGCCAGCAGTCCTCCCCGGACAGGGGGCTACGAGCAGTACTTC	CASSPPRTGGYEQYF
TRBV5-1	.	TRBD1	TRBJ1-2	TGCGCCAGCAGCCTTGGAGGGGACAGGGGTAACGGCTACACCTTC	CASSLGGDRGNGYTF
TRBV2	.	.	TRBJ2-2	TGTGCCAGTAGGACACAAACCGGGGAGCTGTTTTTT	CASRTQTGELFF
TRBV6-1	once	.	TRBJ1-2	TGTGCCAGCAGTGAAACTCCTAGCGGGGGCTACACCTTC	CASSETPSGGYTF
TRBV28	.	.	TRBJ2-7	TGTGCCAGCAGTTTCGGCGGAGGAGCCTACGAGCAGTACTTC	CASSFGGGAYEQYF
TRBV5-4	.	TRBD1	TRBJ2-2	TGTGCCAGCAGCTTGCCCGGGACAGGGGCAGCCGGGGAGCTGTTTTTT	CASSLPGTGAAGELFF
TRBV6-1	few	.	TRBJ1-1	TGTGCCAGCAGTGAGGACATCGCGAACACTGAAGCTTTCTTT	CASSEDIANTEAFF
TRBV5-1	.	TRBD1	TRBJ1-4	TGCGCCAGCAGCTTGGCAGGGGACAGCACTAATGAAAAACTGTTTTTT	CASSLAGDSTNEKLFF
TRBV5-4	.	TRBD1	TRBJ2-3	TGTGCCAGCAGCCTTGGACAGGGATTAGGCACAGATACGCAGTATTTT	CASSLGQGLGTDTQYF
TRBV9	.	.	TRBJ2-1	TGTGCCAGCAGCCCGCGGGACAGCTCCTACAATGAGCAGTTCTTC	CASSPRDSSYNEQFF
TRBV4-1	.	TRBD1	TRBJ2-5	TGCGCCAGCAGCCGCAACCAGGGGGTGGGGGAGACCCAGTACTTC	CASSRNQGVGETQYF
TRBV6-1	.	.	TRBJ1-2	TGTGCCAGCACTAGGGGCCCTAACTATGGCTACACCTTC	CASTRGPNYGYTF
TRBV6-5	.	.	TRBJ2-7	TGTGCCAGCAGTTACGAGGGATCCTACGAGCAGTACTTC	CASSYEGSYEQYF
TRBV19	.	TRBD1	TRBJ2-5	TGTGCCAGTAGTCCCCGGGACAGGGGGTACCAAGAGACCCAGTACTTC	CASSPRDRGYQETQYF
TRBV15	.	TRBD1	TRBJ2-1	TGTGCCACCAGCAGAGCGGACAGGAGATCCTACAATGAGCAGTTCTTC	CATSRADRRSYNEQFF
TRBV21-1	.	.	TRBJ1-3	TGTGCCAGCAGCAAATCGGAGGGACAGGGTTTGTATTTT	CASSKSEGQGLYF
TRBV4-2	once	.	TRBJ1-1	TGTGCCAGCAGCATTGGTCTAACTGAAGCTTTCTTT	CASSIGLTEAFF
TRBV11-2	.	TRBD1	TRBJ2-7	TGTGCCAGCAGCGCGGGCCGTCGGGACAGGGTATCTGTCGAGCAGTACTTC	CASSAGRRDRVSVEQYF
TRBV18	.	TRBD1	TRBJ2-6	TGTGCCAGCTCACCAATTACGACGCTCGGCAGGGGGACTGGGGCCAACGTCCTGACTTTC	CASSPITTLGRGTGANVLTF
TRBV9	.	.	TRBJ1-6	TGTGCCAGCAGCGTAGAGAGTTCACCCCTCCACTTT	CASSVESSPLHF
TRBV6-5	.	.	TRBJ2-7	TGTGCCAGCAGCCCGGGTCAGGGGTACTACGAGCAGTACTTC	CASSPGQGYYEQYF
TRBV10-3	.	TRBD1	TRBJ1-1	TGTGCCATCAGTGAGTCGGGACAGGGCTCTTGGAACACTGAAGCTTTCTTT	CAISESGQGSWNTEAFF
TRBV5-4	once	.	TRBJ2-2	TGTGCCAGCAGCTTGACAGGGTACGCCGGGGAGCTGTTTTTT	CASSLTGYAGELFF
TRBV4-1	.	TRBD1	TRBJ1-6	TGCGCCAGCAGCCGGCAGGGGGAAGGGGATTCACCCCTCCACTTT	CASSRQGEGDSPLHF
TRBV7-9	.	.	TRBJ2-7	TGTTCCAGCAGCGCCCCCCCCGATAGCCACGAGCAGTACTTC	CSSSAPPDSHEQYF
TRBV28	.	.	TRBJ2-5	TGTGCCAGCAGCCTTACAGGAGCTCAAGAGACCCAGTACTTC	CASSLTGAQETQYF
TRBV7-9	.	TRBD2	TRBJ2-2	TGTTCCAGCAGCCCCCCATTCCGACTAGCGGGGATCACCGGGGAGCTGTTTTTT	CSSSPPFRLAGITGELFF
TRBV28	once	TRBD1	TRBJ2-1	TGTGCCAGCAGTTTAATACGCGGGACAGGGGGCGATGAGCAGTTCTTC	CASSLIRGTGGDEQFF
TRBV5-4	once	.	TRBJ1-2	TGTGCCAGCAGCTTGGAGGCAGGCACCTACTATGGCTACACCTTC	CASSLEAGTYYGYTF
TRBV7-9	.	TRBD1	TRBJ1-1	TGTGCCAGCAGCTCAGGTAGGACAGGGGCCACTGAAGCTTTCTTT	CASSSGRTGATEAFF
TRBV5-4	.	.	TRBJ1-1	TGTGCCAGCAGCTTGAGTACGAAAGGGGCTTCGAACACTGAAGCTTTCTTT	CASSLSTKGASNTEAFF